These 32 T cell receptor beta chains were all obtained from the same sample, sequenced in a study of T-cell memory formation after mild COVID-19. MiXCR, applied by TCRdb to the 5' RACE reads, yields one record per CDR3 protein. The sample contains about 350,000 distinct CDR3 sequences, around an eighth of which appear only once. The material sequenced was PBMCs or a T cell subset sorted from them (not recorded which). These receptors were obtained from a man aged 18 to 29 who had mild COVID-19 (a few samples of this study predate the infection). Cell type and time point are not known.

The rearrangement links TRBV6-2 or TRBV6-3 to TRBJ2-1, with 15 bases that match TRBD2. CDR1 MNHEY and CDR2 SVGEGT come from the germline V gene. V was clipped by 6 bases and J by 7 bases; unmatched bases: 7. This CDR3 is built from 16 residues. Here the CDR3 reads CASSPLGLAGGNEQFF. The CDR3 bases are TGTGCCAGCAGCCCCTTGGGACTAGCGGGGGGTAATGAGCAGTTCTTC.

This clonotype has only a few counts. V usage is TRBV20-1 and J usage is TRBJ1-4, with a tentative D call TRBD1 (5 bases). V was cut by 3 bases and J by 1 base, with 12 bases left in between. The germline gives CDR1 DFQATT, CDR2 SNEGSKA (reference sequence). This CDR3 is built from 15 residues. The CDR3 sequence: CSARPRAETNEKLFF. The CDR3 bases are TGCAGTGCTAGGCCCAGGGCGGAAACTAATGAAAAACTGTTTTTT.

The table lists this clonotype with a few counts. The CDR3 bases are TGTGCCAGTAGTATACAGCTACAAGAGACCCAGTACTTC. Its translation is CASSIQLQETQYF. The gene calls are TRBV19 and TRBJ2-5; D remains ambiguous. The CDR3 has 13 amino acids. The V and J ends lost 2 bases and 2 bases respectively, with 6 bases between them. The V gene's germline CDR1 is LNHDA and CDR2 SQIVND (reference sequence).

This clonotype was detected ten times or more. This rearrangement joins TRBV24-1 to TRBJ1-2, with 7 bases aligning to TRBD1. V dropped 3 bases and J dropped 8; count of bases not matched to a gene: 2. This CDR3 comprises 12 residues. Germline loops: CDR1 KGHDR, CDR2 SFDVKD. In DNA, the CDR3 is TGTGCCACCAGTGATACAGGGGTCGGCTACACCTTC. Its protein is CATSDTGVGYTF.

The genes are TRBV24-1 and TRBJ2-5; D call uncertain. Trimming pared 4 bases from V and 2 bases from J, leaving 7 bases between. CDR3 length: 13 amino acids. CDR1 and CDR2 from the germline V gene are KGHDR and SFDVKD. CDR3 residues: CATSDPGQETQYF. CDR3 nucleotides: TGTGCCACCAGTGACCCCGGGCAAGAGACCCAGTACTTC.

This chain's CDR3 is CASSFPEGVAKNIQYF. The CDR3 DNA is TGTGCCAGCAGCTTTCCGGAGGGGGTAGCCAAAAACATTCAGTACTTC. The chain employs TRBV7-9 and TRBJ2-4; D possibly uses TRBD1 or TRBD2 (6 bases each). The CDR3 has 16 residues. Germline V CDR1 and CDR2: SEHNR, FQNEAQ (reference sequence). The V end was cut by 3 bases, the J end by 0 bases, with 12 bases between. The full variable domain, rest sourced from reference TRBV7-9 and TRBJ2-4, is DTGVSQNPRHKITKRGQNVTFRCDPISEHNRLYWYRQTLGQGPEFLTYFQNEAQLEKSRLLSDRFSAERPKGSFSTLEIQRTEQGDSAMYLCASSFPEGVAKNIQYFGAGTRLSVL.

The chain recombines TRBV5-4 with TRBJ2-2; D remains ambiguous. Trimming cost V 1 base and J 5 bases, with 15 bases left between them. This CDR3 is 16 amino acids long. From germline, CDR1 is SGHNT and CDR2 YYREEE (reference sequence). This CDR3 reads CASSLSPQARTGELFF. In DNA, the CDR3 is TGTGCCAGCAGCTTGTCCCCCCAGGCCAGGACCGGGGAGCTGTTTTTT. The full variable domain, rest sourced from reference TRBV5-4 and TRBJ2-2, is ETGVTQSPTHLIKTRGQQVTLRCSSQSGHNTVSWYQQALGQGPQFIFQYYREEENGRGNFPPRFSGLQFPNYSSELNVNALELDDSALYLCASSLSPQARTGELFFGEGSRLTVL.

This clonotype was counted a few times. The J gene is TRBJ2-7, the V gene TRBV6-1, with D perhaps matching TRBD1 (6 bases). This CDR3 has 13 amino acids. Trimming removed 6 bases from V and 3 bases from J, with 12 bases in between. Germline assignment: CDR1 MNHNS and CDR2 SASEGT. CDR3 in amino acids: CASSEDRFYEQYF. The CDR3 DNA reads TGTGCCAGCAGCGAGGACAGATTCTACGAGCAGTACTTC.

The table lists this clonotype with a few counts. This rearrangement joins TRBV10-3 to TRBJ1-6; possible D gene TRBD1, 5 bases. Trimming took 10 bases from V and 4 from J, leaving 11 bases between them. In germline, CDR1 is ENHRY, CDR2 SYGVKD. There are 13 residues in the CDR3. The CDR3 DNA is TGTGCCAGCAGGGACGGTTATAATTCACCCCTCCACTTT. It yields the protein CASRDGYNSPLHF.

The gene calls are TRBV6-2 or TRBV6-3 and TRBJ2-7; 10 nucleotides line up with TRBD2. V was clipped by 5 bases and J by 2 bases; unmatched bases: 6. Germline CDR1 reads MNHEY; CDR2 reads SVGEGT. The CDR3 length is 15 residues. The CDR3 region has the DNA TGTGCCAGCAGTAACCAACTAGCGGGGACCTACGAGCAGTACGTC. This gives the protein CASSNQLAGTYEQYV.

The sample holds a few counts of this clonotype. The rearrangement uses TRBV4-1 and TRBJ1-1, with D possibly TRBD1 on 5 matching bases. The CDR3 spans 14 residues. V lost 1 base, J lost 2 bases, and 8 bases lay in between. Germline lookup yields CDR1 MGHRA and CDR2 YSYEKL. CDR3 in amino acids: CASSQGQLNTEAFF. CDR3 DNA sequence: TGCGCCAGCAGCCAAGGACAGCTAAACACTGAAGCTTTCTTT.

The rearrangement joins TRBV7-3 to TRBJ2-1, with TRBD2 matching 7 bases. The trim removed 1 base at V and 2 bases at J, leaving 11 bases unmatched. Germline values: CDR1 SGHTA, CDR2 FQGTGA. The CDR3 contains 18 residues. The CDR3 region is CASSLNVRASGTYNEQFF. Written as DNA, the CDR3 is TGTGCCAGCAGCTTAAACGTTAGGGCTAGCGGAACCTACAATGAGCAGTTCTTC.

This clonotype showed up just a few times. The chain employs TRBV19 and TRBJ2-2; D call uncertain. Germline values: CDR1 LNHDA, CDR2 SQIVND (reference sequence). This CDR3 is built from 14 residues. V gave up 6 bases and J gave up 5 bases, with 13 bases separating them. CDR3 DNA sequence: TGTGCCAGTAGACTCCGGGTTCATACCGGGGAGCTGTTTTTT. It codes for CASRLRVHTGELFF.

This clonotype was detected only a few times. This chain joins TRBV7-2 and TRBJ1-5; tentatively, D is TRBD1 (6 bases). The CDR3 is 15 residues long. Germline V lookup: CDR1 SGHTA, CDR2 FQGNSA. The V gene lost 1 base and the J gene lost 6 bases, with 13 bases spanning the gap. The CDR3 nucleotides read TGTGCCAGCAGCTTAGACCCACAGGGCACTCAGCCCCAGCATTTT. Protein sequence: CASSLDPQGTQPQHF.

This clonotype was picked up a small number of times. V usage is TRBV5-1 and J usage is TRBJ2-2, with TRBD2 identical over 7 bases. The V gene's germline CDR1 is SGHRS and CDR2 YFSETQ. V lost 4 bases to trimming and J lost 1 base; unmatched junction nucleotides: 4. The CDR3 sequence is 15 residues long. CDR3 protein: CASSLSGLNTGELFF. In DNA form, the CDR3 reads TGCGCCAGCAGCCTTAGCGGGTTGAACACCGGGGAGCTGTTTTTT.

This clonotype was counted a few times. The chain recombines TRBV4-2 with TRBJ2-3, with TRBD2 identical over 15 bases. CDR3 size: 20 residues. In germline, CDR1 is LGHNA, CDR2 YNFKEQ. V was clipped by 4 bases and J by 1 base; unmatched bases: 12. The DNA for the CDR3 is TGTGCCAGCAGCCGCGGAATCGGACTAGCGGGGGGGTTGGGCACAGATACGCAGTATTTT. It encodes CASSRGIGLAGGLGTDTQYF.

The chain has TRBV7-3 and TRBJ2-1; D possibly uses TRBD1 or TRBD2 (5 bases each). CDR1 is SGHTA, CDR2 FQGTGA, per germline. The CDR3 contains 15 residues. V was cut by 7 bases and J by 7 bases, with 20 bases left in between. The CDR3 DNA reads as TGTGCCAGCAATCTCCGGGACCCTCTCCTTAATGAGCAGTTCTTC. Translation: CASNLRDPLLNEQFF.

As DNA, the CDR3 is TGTGCCAGCAGCCTTACTAAGCGGGAGACCTACAATGAGCAGTTCTTC. Its protein product is CASSLTKRETYNEQFF. The rearrangement uses TRBV7-6 and TRBJ2-1; 8 positions match TRBD2. CDR1 and CDR2 from the germline V gene are SGHVS and FNYEAQ. V was pared by 5 bases and J by 2 bases, with 8 bases of the junction left unmatched. This CDR3 region has 16 residues.

This chain links TRBV10-3 with TRBJ1-1, with D hard to call. Germline-derived CDR1 and CDR2 are ENHRY and SYGVKD. Trimming stripped 7 bases from V and 3 bases from J, with 12 bases between. The length of the CDR3 is 13 residues. The CDR3 sequence is CAITPDRYTEAFF. The DNA of the CDR3 is TGTGCCATCACCCCAGATCGCTACACTGAAGCTTTCTTT.

CDR3 residues: CASSLRSRVMAAYEQYV. The DNA of the CDR3 is TGTGCCAGCAGCTTAAGGTCTCGGGTCATGGCGGCCTACGAGCAGTACGTC. V gene TRBV5-5 combines with J gene TRBJ2-7; no clear D. V was trimmed by 2 bases and J by 2 bases, leaving 20 bases between them. Germline V gives CDR1 SGHKS, CDR2 YYEKEE (reference sequence). This CDR3 is 17 amino acids long.

This clonotype has a handful of counts. V and J are TRBV12-3 or TRBV12-4 and TRBJ1-3; D is unresolved. This CDR3 is built from 14 residues. Trimming shortened V by 7 bases and J by 4 bases, and 14 bases separated the two germline ends. CDR3 DNA sequence: TGTGCCAGCACCACTTCGACACACGGAAACACCATATATTTT. Its protein is CASTTSTHGNTIYF.

This clonotype occurred a few times. This chain connects TRBV7-6 to TRBJ1-5, with D possibly being TRBD1 (6 bases). The CDR3 totals 15 residues. V was clipped by 5 bases and J by 4 bases, with 15 bases between them. Germline-derived CDR1 and CDR2 are SGHVS and FNYEAQ. CDR3 sequence reads: CASSEQGRGNQPQHF. The CDR3 DNA reads as TGTGCCAGCAGCGAACAGGGAAGGGGAAATCAGCCCCAGCATTTT.

The chain is built from TRBV5-1 and TRBJ1-5; D uncertain. The germline gives CDR1 SGHRS, CDR2 YFSETQ. The length of the CDR3 is 14 residues. Trimming took 4 bases from V and 8 from J, leaving 16 bases between them. The CDR3 nucleotides are TGCGCCAGCAGCCTTGGTCCCCACCGGGAGCCCCAGCATTTT. It yields the protein CASSLGPHREPQHF.

This clonotype was observed a handful of times. CDR3 protein: CASSWEAQGANEQFF. The CDR3 DNA reads as TGCGCCAGCAGCTGGGAGGCACAGGGGGCGAATGAGCAGTTCTTC. This chain connects TRBV5-1 to TRBJ2-1; 9 bases agree with TRBD1. This CDR3 comprises 15 residues. The germline V gene has CDR1 SGHRS and CDR2 YFSETQ. V lost 3 bases to trimming and J lost 7 bases; unmatched junction nucleotides: 8.

The chain uses TRBV7-8 and TRBJ1-5, with 9 bases that match TRBD1. V shed 0 bases, J shed 3 bases, and the junction held 15 bases outside the gene matches. The CDR3 spans 20 residues. CDR1 and CDR2 from the germline V gene are SGHVS and FQNEAQ. This chain's CDR3 is CASSLARDRERVEFNQPQHF. DNA of the CDR3: TGTGCCAGCAGCTTAGCGCGGGACAGGGAACGGGTAGAGTTCAATCAGCCCCAGCATTTT. The whole variable domain, filled in from reference TRBV7-8 and TRBJ1-5, reads GAGVSQSPRYKVAKRGQDVALRCDPISGHVSLFWYQQALGQGPEFLTYFQNEAQLDKSGLPSDRFFAERPEGSVSTLKIQRTQQEDSAVYLCASSLARDRERVEFNQPQHFGDGTRLSIL.

This clonotype was counted a few times. This sequence joins TRBV7-9 and TRBJ2-2; TRBD2 agrees at 10 bases. The CDR3 has 18 residues. V was clipped by 4 bases and J by 11 bases; unmatched bases: 19. Germline V gene data show CDR1 as SEHNR and CDR2 as FQNEAQ (reference sequence). In nucleotides, the CDR3 is TGTGCCAGCAGCTGGACATCGATCAGCGGGGGGGCGAGCGGAGAGCTGTTTTTT. Its translation is CASSWTSISGGASGELFF.

The CDR3 loop reads CASNPGGLSFF. The CDR3 DNA sequence: TGTGCCAGCAACCCAGGGGGCCTGTCTTTCTTT. V and J are TRBV12-3 or TRBV12-4 and TRBJ1-1; 8 positions agree with TRBD1. Trimming cost V 7 bases and J 12 bases; bases outside gene matches: 7. The CDR3 length is 11 residues.

This clonotype was found a few times. V and J are TRBV6-5 and TRBJ2-3, with unresolved D. In germline, CDR1 is MNHEY, CDR2 SVGAGI. V lost 2 bases and J 5 bases, leaving 17 bases between the germline ends. This CDR3 has 16 residues. CDR3 sequence: CASSYDPGWGGDTQYF. The CDR3 DNA is TGTGCCAGCAGTTACGATCCTGGCTGGGGTGGAGATACGCAGTATTTT.

This clonotype was counted between two and nine times. The chain recombines TRBV6-5 with TRBJ1-5; D is unclear. CDR1 is MNHEY and CDR2 is SVGAGI in the germline V gene. The CDR3 spans 15 residues. Trimming removed 7 bases from V and 5 bases from J, with 18 bases in between. The CDR3 nucleotides are TGTGCCAGCACCCCCGACTCAAGATTGGATCAGCCCCAGCATTTT. Translating it yields CASTPDSRLDQPQHF.

The chain uses TRBV7-8 and TRBJ2-7; a possible D gene is TRBD1 (5 bases). The ends were cut back, 3 bases at V and 3 bases at J, with 18 bases in the middle. Looked up from germline, CDR1 is SGHVS and CDR2 is FQNEAQ. This CDR3 region has 16 residues. In nucleotides, the CDR3 is TGTGCCAGCAGCTTCGAAACAGTGGACATCCTCTACGAGCAGTACTTC. Amino acid sequence: CASSFETVDILYEQYF.

This clonotype appeared a few times. As DNA, the CDR3 is TGTGCCAGCAGTTCAGGACAGGGGATATATGGCTACACCTTC. Residues: CASSSGQGIYGYTF. The chain recombines TRBV12-3 or TRBV12-4 with TRBJ1-2, with 9 bases that match TRBD1. The CDR3 runs 14 residues. The V segment lost 4 bases and the J segment 5 bases; nucleotides outside the gene matches: 5.

This clonotype has just one count. The rearrangement links TRBV15 to TRBJ2-7; maybe TRBD1 (6 bases). The V end was cut by 3 bases, the J end by 1 base, with 13 bases between. From germline, CDR1 is LNHNV and CDR2 YYDKDF (reference sequence). The CDR3 totals 15 residues. The CDR3 region is CATSSVRGKSYEQYF. Here the CDR3 DNA reads TGTGCCACCAGCAGTGTCAGGGGAAAATCCTACGAGCAGTACTTC.